One T cell receptor (beta chain) is described in this entry. Its recognized antigen is unknown. The input lacks base qualities; no much larger clone sits a single base away. The CDR3 goes from the cysteine to the phenylalanine over 14 residues. Solely the CDR3 DNA is kept, with 42 bases framed from the first base. CDR1 and CDR2 are read off the germline V gene as SGHAT and FQNNGV. V is clipped by 6 bases and J by 8 bases, and the sequence between their germline boundaries is 16 bases long. A single peripheral blood draw of about 120 mL on average was collected from each donor into heparinised tubes. Naive, central memory, regulatory and stem cell-like memory CD4+ T cells were sorted on a BD FACSAria II using a panel including CD45RO, CCR7, CD25, CD127, CD95 and CD27. Every sorted population had a purity above 95%. PBMCs were isolated right away by Lymphoprep density gradient centrifugation and were stained directly, without culture. So that batch effects would be minimized, each experiment stained and sorted samples in pairs, pairing one healthy donor with one patient.

The sample belongs to a study of beta chain features in type 1 diabetes (dated by TCRdb to 2016 to 2019). For the study in its entirety: No differences in mean age, gender distribution, total cell number or subset yield were found between patients and healthy donors. The study compared the TCRB repertoires of sorted circulating CD4+ T cell subsets in recently diagnosed type 1 diabetes patients with those in matched healthy donors. A total of approximately 100,000,000 sorted cells were examined across all samples, and the number of cells per subset was strongly correlated with RNA yield. Whereas all 30 or so donors provided naive and central memory subsets, regulatory and stem cell-like memory subsets were isolated from just 8 patients and about 8 healthy donors.

The entire isolated RNA was reverse transcribed using the High Capacity cDNA Reverse Transcription Kit, and thus expressed TCRB transcripts were sequenced. Naive, central memory and regulatory T cell samples underwent deep immunoSEQ sequencing, averaging around 3.7 million total reads per sample. Sorted cells were lysed in RLT buffer, and RNA was extracted using DNase-treated RNeasy Micro or Mini kits according to cell number. To prevent cross-contamination, every cell subset was processed on its own, while patient and healthy donor samples were processed together. TCRB sequences were amplified from cDNA with the immunoSEQ multiplex PCR, producing 87-bp fragments spanning the CDR3 region. Sequencing of the amplicons was performed on the Illumina HiSeq platform. Regarding the original processing steps: Synthetic template baselines were used to correct PCR bias computationally, reads within Hamming distance 2 were collapsed together, and singletons that could not be merged were discarded. Reads were aligned against IMGT to assign V, D and J genes, CDR3 length and insertions or deletions at six rearrangement sites. Within each subset, clonotype counts were normalized to sorted cell number, after which true diversity and Gini coefficients were computed with the tcR R package. The overlap coefficient, calculated on TCRB nucleotide sequences, was used to measure repertoire sharing. Out-of-frame TCRB sequences from naive cells were analyzed to stand in for the pre-selection repertoire. Not all clones reach the TCRdb copy of this immuneACCESS table, which keeps in-frame sequences only. Checked studies attribute under half of the gap to unresolved V genes and leave the rest unexplained. The D gene and trimming were derived from the DNA, and the V and J assignments and clone size from that table. In all, the sample holds around 350,000 clones, and around an eighth of those were seen once. Of the sample, roughly 0.017% falls within the top ten clones.

Results the study describes overall, beyond this receptor: Type 1 diabetes patients showed a moderate but significant shortening of TCRB CDR3 length in all four CD4+ subsets. Because the HLA sub-analyses included only small numbers of individuals, any influence of HLA type on TCRB rearrangement was left unresolved. PCR might favor shorter templates, but patient and control samples were amplified and corrected together, so any skew would affect both groups equally. Naive, central memory and regulatory TCRB repertoires appeared more similar among patients than among healthy donors. Fewer insertions and more nucleotide deletions at VDJ recombination sites were observed in patients with type 1 diabetes, implying thymic rearrangement abnormalities. Sequencing cDNA rather than genomic DNA could over-represent highly expressing activated cells, although activation and CD3 levels did not differ between groups.

The chain employs TRBV11-2 and TRBJ1-4, with TRBD1 perhaps the D gene, on 6 matching bases. This sequence originates from a man aged 18-30 years in good health. Source material: naive CD4+ T cells from blood. Interpreted using the paper, the cell subset or site label stands for: true naive CD4+ T cells. The encoded CDR3 is CASSPRQGKEKLFF. The base sequence is TGTGCCAGCAGTCCTAGGCAGGGGAAAGAAAAACTGTTTTTT.